This entry lists 19 T cell receptor beta chains sequenced from one sample in a study of CD8 T cells in ankylosing spondylitis. TCRdb reanalysed the 5' RACE reads using MiXCR and keeps one entry per CDR3 protein. This sample has 30,000 to 45,000 distinct CDR3 sequences, with 8% to 13% found just once. The sample was synovial fluid, either unsorted or a sorted T cell fraction (not recorded which). Source of these receptors: a male donor with ankylosing spondylitis.

This clonotype has a count of ten or more. The chain has TRBV28 and TRBJ1-5, with a weak D call TRBD1 (5 bases). V was clipped by 3 bases and J by 0 bases, with 18 bases between them. The CDR3 has 18 amino acids. The germline gives CDR1 MDHEN, CDR2 SYDVKM. The CDR3 is CASSLAPLGRYSNQPQHF. For the CDR3, the DNA is TGTGCCAGCAGTTTGGCACCCTTGGGACGGTATAGCAATCAGCCCCAGCATTTT.

The rearrangement uses TRBV6-2 or TRBV6-3 and TRBJ1-5; a weak D match, TRBD1 (6 bases). Germline CDR1 reads MNHEY; CDR2 reads SVGEGT. V was pared by 8 bases and J by 3 bases, with 11 bases between. This CDR3 has 13 amino acids. The CDR3 bases are TGTGCCAGCGAGGGGGGTATCAATCAGCCCCAGCATTTT. This gives the protein CASEGGINQPQHF.

This clonotype occurred many times. The gene calls are TRBV10-3 and TRBJ2-1, with 8 bases identical to TRBD1. CDR3 size: 14 residues. J lost 9 bases, V lost 2 bases, and 6 bases had no gene match. Germline CDR1 reads ENHRY; CDR2 reads SYGVKD. This CDR3 is CAISELGQGTEQFF. CDR3 sequence (DNA): TGTGCCATCAGTGAGCTCGGACAGGGAACTGAGCAGTTCTTC.

This clonotype was counted at least ten times. The J gene is TRBJ2-5, the V gene TRBV7-9; no clear D gene. The CDR3 consists of 13 residues. V lost 3 bases and J 3 bases, leaving 8 bases between the germline ends. Looked up from germline, CDR1 is SEHNR and CDR2 is FQNEAQ (reference sequence). DNA for the CDR3: TGTGCCAGCAGCTTTGGATCCGAAGAGACCCAGTACTTC. Residues: CASSFGSEETQYF.

The CDR3 DNA reads TGTGCCAGCAGTTACCCGGGACAGGGGAATTCACCCCTCCACTTT. This codes for CASSYPGQGNSPLHF. The chain has TRBV6-5 and TRBJ1-6; 10 bases are a match to TRBD1. Unmatched junction bases numbered 2, after V lost 2 bases and J lost 7 bases. Looked up from germline, CDR1 is MNHEY and CDR2 is SVGAGI. The CDR3 totals 15 residues.

The genes are TRBV25-1 and TRBJ2-7, with 9 bases that match TRBD1. CDR3 length equals 13 residues. CDR1 is MGHDK, CDR2 SYGVNS, per germline. V shed 8 bases and J 3 bases; nucleotides not matched to a gene: 5. The DNA of the CDR3 is TGTGCCAGCGAGGACAGGGGCCGCTACGAGCAGTACTTC. This gives the protein CASEDRGRYEQYF.

This clonotype was observed many times. This sequence joins TRBV25-1 and TRBJ2-3; D may be TRBD2 (6 bases). This CDR3 region has 14 residues. CDR1 is MGHDK and CDR2 is SYGVNS in the germline V gene. V dropped 6 bases and J dropped 13 bases, with 23 bases sitting between them. The CDR3 region is CASRDARRGTGEYF. The CDR3 bases are TGTGCCAGCAGAGATGCCCGGAGGGGCACGGGGGAGTATTTT.

V and J are TRBV7-9 and TRBJ1-1, with D maybe TRBD1 (5 bases). In germline, CDR1 is SEHNR, CDR2 FQNEAQ (reference sequence). The CDR3 spans 13 residues. Between the trimmed V and J ends, which lost 7 bases and 5 bases, there was a span of 14 bases. DNA for the CDR3: TGTGCCAGCACCTCCGGGGGTCGGACTGAAGCTTTCTTT. It translates to CASTSGGRTEAFF.

This clonotype was detected ten times or more. V usage is TRBV6-1 and J usage is TRBJ2-5, with D uncertain. CDR1 is MNHNS and CDR2 is SASEGT in the germline V gene. The CDR3 sequence is 15 residues long. V was trimmed by 0 bases and J by 2 bases, leaving 10 bases between them. The CDR3, as DNA: TGTGCCAGCAGTGAAGCATGGTACTCACAAGAGACCCAGTACTTC. Its protein product is CASSEAWYSQETQYF.

The chain joins TRBV18 to TRBJ2-1; D may be TRBD2 (6 bases). There are 17 residues in the CDR3. The germline gives CDR1 KGHSH, CDR2 LQKENI. The germline V and J ends were trimmed by 1 base and 0 bases, with 13 bases remaining between them. As DNA, the CDR3 is TGTGCCAGCTCACCACTAGATGCCGGGAGCTCCTACAATGAGCAGTTCTTC. This encodes CASSPLDAGSSYNEQFF.

Only a few counts were recorded for this clonotype. The chain carries TRBV5-1 and TRBJ1-1; D is unclear. Germline assignment: CDR1 SGHRS and CDR2 YFSETQ. This CDR3 region has 13 residues. Trimming cost V 0 bases and J 3 bases, with 6 bases left between them. The DNA of the CDR3 is TGCGCCAGCAGCTTGGCCGCGTACACTGAAGCTTTCTTT. Translating it yields CASSLAAYTEAFF.

This clonotype has ten or more counts. The gene calls are TRBV29-1 and TRBJ1-3; 10 positions match TRBD1. In germline, CDR1 is SQVTM, CDR2 ANQGSEA. Trimming at V came to 3 bases and at J to 2 bases, leaving 10 bases not matched to a gene. This CDR3 region has 17 residues. The CDR3 DNA reads as TGCAGCGTTGAGCTCGTAGAGGGGACAGGGGCTGGAAACACCATATATTTT. This gives the protein CSVELVEGTGAGNTIYF.

Ten or more counts support this clonotype. J is TRBJ2-1 and V is TRBV5-1; the D gene is possibly TRBD2 (5 bases). Germline V CDR1 and CDR2: SGHRS, YFSETQ. This CDR3 is built from 13 residues. Trimming stripped 3 bases from V and 7 bases from J, with 11 bases between. The DNA for the CDR3 is TGCGCCAGCAGCTCGGTGCAGCGGAATGAGCAGTTCTTC. This gives the protein CASSSVQRNEQFF. Supplemented by reference TRBV5-1 and TRBJ2-1, the full variable domain reads KAGVTQTPRYLIKTRGQQVTLSCSPISGHRSVSWYQQTPGQGLQFLFEYFSETQRNKGNFPGRFSGRQFSNSRSEMNVSTLELGDSALYLCASSSVQRNEQFFGPGTRLTVL.

This clonotype was detected only a few times. This rearrangement joins TRBV12-5 to TRBJ1-1; D uncertain. From germline, CDR1 is LGHNT and CDR2 FRNRAP. Trimming stripped 9 bases from V and 1 base from J, with 15 bases between. This CDR3 has 14 residues. The CDR3 reads CASRLPSENTEAFF. DNA for the CDR3: TGTGCTAGCCGGCTACCTTCCGAGAACACTGAAGCTTTCTTT.

This clonotype was recorded at least ten times. This chain uses TRBV25-1 with TRBJ2-7; D is possibly TRBD1 (5 bases). Germline CDR1 is MGHDK and CDR2 is SYGVNS. The CDR3 sequence is 13 residues long. The V end lost 5 bases, the J end lost 5 bases, and 13 bases lay between the germline ends. This CDR3 is CASSLQGSDEQYF. CDR3 DNA: TGTGCCAGCAGTCTTCAGGGATCGGACGAGCAGTACTTC.

This clonotype occurred a few times. CDR3 residues: CASSLTGGAPGNTIYF. The CDR3 DNA follows: TGTGCCAGCAGCTTAACAGGGGGCGCCCCTGGAAACACCATATATTTT. The chain joins TRBV13 to TRBJ1-3; 9 nucleotides align to TRBD1. This CDR3 region has 16 residues. The germline gives CDR1 PRHDT, CDR2 FYEKMQ (reference sequence). After removal of 2 bases from V and 2 bases from J, the junction contained 4 bases not matched to a gene.

In this sample, this clonotype turned up a few times. V is TRBV7-3 and J is TRBJ2-3, with D unclear. V lost 1 base and J lost 1, with 6 bases in between. The CDR3 totals 14 residues. Germline CDR1 is SGHTA and CDR2 is FQGTGA. The CDR3 bases are TGTGCCAGCAGCTTAAGCCCGGGCACAGATACGCAGTATTTT. It codes for CASSLSPGTDTQYF.

This clonotype was found a few times. The V call is TRBV5-5, the J call TRBJ1-2, with 7 nucleotides matching TRBD1. The CDR3 contains 16 residues. Germline V gene data show CDR1 as SGHKS and CDR2 as YYEKEE (reference sequence). The V gene end was trimmed by 1 base and the J gene end by 4 bases; junction bases not matched to a gene: 10. CDR3 residues: CASSLSVRGLVYGYTF. In nucleotides, the CDR3 is TGTGCCAGCAGCTTGTCGGTCAGGGGGTTAGTCTATGGCTACACCTTC.

This chain uses TRBV3-1 with TRBJ2-5; D uncertain. Germline V gene data show CDR1 as LGHDT and CDR2 as YNNKEL (reference sequence). V lost 1 base and J 1 base, leaving 10 bases between the germline ends. This CDR3 spans 15 amino acids. CDR3 sequence reads: CASSQGLKLQETQYF. CDR3 in DNA: TGTGCCAGCAGCCAAGGACTGAAACTCCAAGAGACCCAGTACTTC.